A single TCR beta chain is shown here with its context. This sample is drawn from a study of blood T cell repertoires in COVID-19. Cohort allocation depended upon clinical history that participants reported. Germline V gene lookup returns CDR1 SGDLS and CDR2 YYNGEE. J lost 7 bases, V lost 4 bases, and 10 bases had no gene match. The CDR3 has 16 amino acids. Original handling: Estimates of nucleated cell counts were drawn from the amplification of reference gene primers. Libraries were prepared by immunoSEQ multiplex PCR; TCRdb keeps only in-frame clonotypes and omits some of them. V and J calls and clone size come straight from that table; D and trimming were deduced from the DNA. The sample carries some 250,000 clones, about 90% recorded once.

Sequencing used PBMCs or T cells enriched from blood (not recorded which). The receptor was derived from a human donor in a cohort exposed to, infected with or recovered from COVID-19 (not recorded which). The donor label of this sample is uncertain. The rearrangement uses TRBV9 and TRBJ2-1; 11 bases are a match to TRBD2. The CDR3 coding sequence is TGTGCCAGCAGCTGGGGAATAGCGGGGGGGCATAATGAGCAGTTCTTC. Protein sequence: CASSWGIAGGHNEQFF.